Here is one TCR beta chain with its context. What it recognizes is unknown. This specimen comes from a study of cytomegalovirus exposure and HLA in healthy donors. General study findings and limits: Among TCR beta chains, those listed as cytomegalovirus-associated numbered under 200. Most of the TCR beta V segments (in an earlier analysis) were productive either about 87% or about 30% of the time. Certain sequence variants were highly shared and formed a cluster, and this cluster was likely a sequencing artifact. Later analysis demonstrated an association between a missense DCLRE1C variant and TCR beta V- and J-gene trimming.

PCR used 60 Vbeta primers and 13 Jbeta primers. TCRdb keeps only in-frame clones here, not all; method: immunoSEQ multiplex PCR. The table records approximately 190,000 clones, about 81% of them present only once. The sequenced sample consisted of PBMCs. The TCR comes from a woman aged 18-30 years in good health and CMV-seronegative.

DNA for the CDR3: TGTGCCAGCAGTTTTAGCGGGGCGACGTTCTACGAGCAGTACTTC. Residues: CASSFSGATFYEQYF. The rearrangement joins TRBV27 to TRBJ2-7, with TRBD2 matching over 8 bases. Trimming took 3 bases from V and 3 from J; bases not matched to a gene: 7. Germline loops: CDR1 MNHEY, CDR2 SMNVEV (reference sequence). The CDR3 length is 15 residues.